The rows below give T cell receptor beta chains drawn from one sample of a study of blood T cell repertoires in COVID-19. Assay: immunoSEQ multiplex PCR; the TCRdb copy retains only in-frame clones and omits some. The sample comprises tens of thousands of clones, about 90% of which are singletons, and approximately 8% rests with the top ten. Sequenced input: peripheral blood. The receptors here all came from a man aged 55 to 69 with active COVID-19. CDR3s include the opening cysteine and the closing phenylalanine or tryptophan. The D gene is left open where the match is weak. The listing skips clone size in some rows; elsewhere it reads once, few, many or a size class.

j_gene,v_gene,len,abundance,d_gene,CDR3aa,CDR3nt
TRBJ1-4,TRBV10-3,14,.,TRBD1,CAIRNQGANEKLFF,TGTGCCATCAGGAACCAGGGGGCTAATGAAAAACTGTTTTTT
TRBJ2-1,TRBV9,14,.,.,CASSGGGAGNEQFF,TGTGCCAGCAGCGGAGGGGGAGCGGGGAATGAGCAGTTCTTC
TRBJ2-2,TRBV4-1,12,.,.,CASSQVTGELFF,TGCGCCAGCAGCCAAGTAACTGGGGAGCTGTTTTTT
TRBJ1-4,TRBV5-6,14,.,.,CASSSRETNEKLFF,TGTGCCAGCAGCTCCAGGGAAACTAATGAAAAACTGTTTTTT
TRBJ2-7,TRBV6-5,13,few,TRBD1,CASSSTGVDEQYF,TGTGCCAGCAGTTCGACAGGGGTGGACGAGCAGTACTTC
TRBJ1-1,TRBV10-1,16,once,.,CASSEDRFRLNTEAFF,TGCGCCAGCAGCGAGGATCGGTTCCGTTTGAACACTGAAGCTTTCTTT
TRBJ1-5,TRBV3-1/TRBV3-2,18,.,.,CASSQTAGGPWGNQPQHF,TGTGCCAGCAGCCAAACGGCGGGGGGGCCATGGGGCAATCAGCCCCAGCATTTT
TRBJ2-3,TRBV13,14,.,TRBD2,CASSFAGVGDTQYF,TGTGCCAGCAGCTTCGCGGGAGTTGGGGATACGCAGTATTTT
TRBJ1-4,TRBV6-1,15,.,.,CASSEVATTNEKLFF,TGTGCCAGCAGTGAAGTTGCGACAACTAATGAAAAACTGTTTTTT
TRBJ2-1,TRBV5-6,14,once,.,CASSFGGSRNEQFF,TGTGCCAGCAGCTTCGGGGGAAGCCGCAATGAGCAGTTCTTC
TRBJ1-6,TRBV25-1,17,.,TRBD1,CASSAPPDRTGNSPLHF,TGTGCCAGCAGTGCTCCCCCGGACAGGACAGGGAACTCACCCCTCCACTTT
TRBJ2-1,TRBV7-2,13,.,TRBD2,CASSPGTSGAGVF,TGTGCCAGCAGCCCCGGGACTAGCGGGGCCGGGGTCTTC
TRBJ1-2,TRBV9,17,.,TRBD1,CASSDPSGTESSYGYTF,TGTGCCAGCAGCGACCCCTCCGGGACAGAGAGTAGCTATGGCTACACCTTC
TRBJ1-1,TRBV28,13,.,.,CASSLNRNRGAFF,TGTGCCAGCAGTTTAAACCGCAACCGAGGAGCTTTCTTT
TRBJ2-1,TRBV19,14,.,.,CASSPWTVRWEQFF,TGTGCCAGTAGTCCCTGGACAGTTCGATGGGAGCAGTTCTTC
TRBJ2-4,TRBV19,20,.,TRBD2,CASSIDGGALAGLAKNIQYF,TGTGCCAGTAGTATAGATGGCGGGGCGCTAGCGGGATTAGCCAAAAACATTCAGTACTTC
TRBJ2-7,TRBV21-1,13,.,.,CASSRRDFYEQYF,TGTGCCAGCAGCAGAAGGGACTTCTACGAGCAGTACTTC
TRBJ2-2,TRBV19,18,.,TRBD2,CASSIVGGLAENTGELFF,TGTGCCAGTAGTATTGTGGGAGGGCTAGCGGAAAACACCGGGGAGCTGTTTTTT
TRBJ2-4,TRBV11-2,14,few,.,CASSFGGLENIQYF,TGTGCCAGCAGCTTCGGAGGACTCGAAAACATTCAGTACTTC
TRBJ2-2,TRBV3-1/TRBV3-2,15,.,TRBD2,CASSLAGSNTGELFF,TGTGCCAGCAGTCTAGCGGGGTCCAACACCGGGGAGCTGTTTTTT
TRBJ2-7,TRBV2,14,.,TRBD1,CASTLRDRGLEQYF,TGTGCCAGCACCCTGCGGGACAGGGGGCTCGAGCAGTACTTC
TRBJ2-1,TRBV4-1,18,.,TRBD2,CASSQGEAGDSSYNEQFF,TGCGCCAGCAGCCAAGGTGAGGCGGGAGACAGCTCCTACAATGAGCAGTTCTTC
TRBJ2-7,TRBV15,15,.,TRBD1,CATSRGQGISYEQYF,TGTGCCACCAGCAGAGGACAGGGGATCTCCTACGAGCAGTACTTC
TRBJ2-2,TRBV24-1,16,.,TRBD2,CATSDSSGADTGELFF,TGTGCCACCAGTGATTCAAGCGGGGCAGACACCGGGGAGCTGTTTTTT
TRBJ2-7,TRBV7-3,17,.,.,CASSSERRGQGEYEQYF,TGTGCCAGCAGCTCCGAAAGGCGGGGCCAGGGGGAATACGAGCAGTACTTC
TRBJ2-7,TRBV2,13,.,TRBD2,CASCSGAAYEQYF,TGTGCCAGTTGTAGCGGGGCCGCCTACGAGCAGTACTTC